This entry describes one T cell receptor beta chain. This clonotype was seen repeatedly, ten times or more. The target of this receptor is not known. Within one base of it there is no much larger clone, and no base qualities were kept. Receptor amplification or capture employed PCR. Sequencing relied on an Illumina HiSeq 4000. Bulk TCR libraries were prepared as previously described, using TCR primers listed in Table S5. Total RNA was purified with the Qiagen AllPrep DNA/RNA kit. Reads from multiple sequencing runs of the same library were pooled before analysis. The study's own analysis went as follows. Only reads with exact TCR constant sequence were kept, trimmed to 150 nt, and grouped by their 12-nt molecular barcodes. Within each barcode group, reads were sub-clustered at a 15% Levenshtein threshold, and quality-weighted consensus sequences were built per RNA molecule. Non-functional sequences were excluded, and lower-count sequences lying one edit away from another sequence were also excluded. Based on a fit of two negative binomial distributions, barcode sub-clusters having less than 20% of the maximum read count were discarded. TCRdb reanalyzed the raw reads on its own, using fastp at Q25 for trimming and MiXCR for clone calling, and kept in-frame beta chains. Each CDR3 protein gets just one entry, which takes the most common genes and DNA from the rows behind it. These V and J calls are TCRdb output, not the study's own analysis. Present in this sample are more than 250,000 distinct CDR3 sequences, over 20% of which were seen just once. Of the sample, under 0.95% is held by the ten largest clones.

This record belongs to a study of molecular identifiers for immune sequencing clone quantification (dated by TCRdb to the late 2010s). Background for the entire study: In a replicate experiment, RNA from about 19,000 or 110,000 naive CD8 T cells was split into five aliquots, four of which were sequenced. CD8 T cells were used in a methods study to benchmark molecular-identifier clustering-based TCR repertoire sequencing (MIDCIRS) and TCR RNA copy counting. Study-wide conclusions, independent of this receptor: Even against a background of about a million naive CD8 T cells, spiked-in Jurkat TCR RNA amounting to a single cell's worth was reported to be detectable. Modeling indicated about three TCR RNA copies recovered per cell, compared with 9 to 10 by digital PCR, which implies a capture efficiency of approximately 30%. In CMV-specific effector cells, clones with more than 20 RNA copies accounted for over 97% of molecules, whereas in naive cells such clones accounted for under 1%. When barcode sub-clustering was left out, chimeric consensus sequences inflated TCR diversity, with chimeras reaching as high as 47%. The naive libraries included spiked-in Jurkat TCR RNA (roughly nine copies' worth), and this Jurkat TCR RNA is not part of the donor repertoire. The sizes of highly expanded clones could end up underestimated when identical TCR molecules share a barcode.

Libraries of naive CD8 T cells were built from around 20,000 to 990,000 sorted cells, with 10%, 30% or 50% of the purified RNA used. Naive CD8 T cells, defined as CD8+CD4-CCR7+CD45RA+, were FACS-sorted into RLT Plus buffer on a BD FACSAria II. Detection sensitivity was tested by spiking Jurkat RNA equal to roughly 9 TCR copies' worth into samples containing roughly 17,000-1,100,000 naive CD8 T cells. CD8 T cells were enriched using RosetteSep CD8+ T Cell Enrichment Cocktail and Ficoll-Paque, and the enriched cells then underwent ACK red cell lysis. V sheds 6 bases and J sheds 4 bases, leaving 15 bases between their ends. From the cysteine up to the phenylalanine, the CDR3 has a length of 14 residues. Of all the DNA, just the CDR3 is kept, 42 bases in frame from base 1.

The sequenced sample was naive CD8+ T cells from blood, with Jurkat cell RNA spiked in. The cell subset or site label, as the study defines it: FACS-sorted CD8+CD4-CCR7+CD45RA+ naive T cells. This chain joins TRBV12-3 or TRBV12-4 to TRBJ2-5; the D segment could be TRBD1, given 6 matching bases. The TCR originated in a human donor in good health. Some libraries in this study had Jurkat cell RNA spiked in. Here is the DNA: TGTGCCAGCAGCCAGACCGGGACACCAGAGACCCAGTACTTC. It translates as CASSQTGTPETQYF.